The subject of this entry is one T cell receptor (beta chain). Its target is not known. The CDR3 contains 16 residues. The entry originates in a study of PD-1 blockade in mismatch repair-deficient tumors. Generated by immunoSEQ multiplex PCR, the TCRdb table keeps only in-frame clones and is missing some. Here the sample spans fewer than 100,000 clones, over 70% being singletons. General study points: Tumor-resident clones, often undetectable pretreatment in blood, expanded then contracted after pembrolizumab.

This specimen was peripheral blood, taken 12 weeks after starting pembrolizumab. This TCR came from an adult with mismatch repair-deficient cancer. This rearrangement joins TRBV21-1 to TRBJ1-2; the table assigns TRBD1, which was not confirmed against the DNA. TRBV21-1 is tagged as a pseudogene. The CDR3 nucleotides read TGTGCCAGCAGCAAAGAGCAGGGGGCGCTAAGGTATGGCTACACCTTC. Protein product: CASSKEQGALRYGYTF.